This section outlines one T cell receptor beta chain sequence together with its context. Its antigen is as yet unknown. The sample is drawn from a study of T cells expressing NK-cell markers. In the study overall: The study drew TCR beta repertoires from sorted CD3+CD56+NKG2C+, CD3+CD56+NKG2C- and CD3+CD56-NKG2C+ T cells. Seven HCMV-seropositive donors and one seronegative donor made up the eight sequenced donors.

TCRdb reprocessed the 5' RACE reads, with one entry per CDR3 protein and no DNA. The sample table includes about 260,000 distinct CDR3 sequences. Overall study results and limits: These clonotypes, the leaders elsewhere, also led the CD3+CD56-NKG2C+ fraction in several donors. Dominant NKG2C+ clonotypes accounted for about 1.0-7.0% of CD8+ T cells in about six donors.

The germline gives CDR1 SEHNR, CDR2 FQNEAQ (reference sequence). This CDR3 region has 15 residues. The source material was blood T cells: a sorted CD56 or NKG2C T cell subset, CD4+ or CD8+ T cells, or bulk PBMC T cells (not recorded which). The V and J genes are TRBV7-9 and TRBJ2-1; the D gene TCRdb calls, TRBD2, cannot be checked with no DNA. This receptor was obtained from a man aged 18 to 30 in good health. CDR3 sequence reads: CASSKVDLAYNEQFF.